The 5 T cell receptor beta chains below come from one sample, sequenced in a study of cytomegalovirus exposure and HLA in healthy donors. Primers included in the PCR were 60 Vbeta and 13 Jbeta primers. TCRdb's table, derived via immunoSEQ multiplex PCR, lists solely in-frame clones and lacks some. The repertoire holds under 200,000 clones, with 65% to 85% as singletons. Sequencing was performed on PBMCs. Receptors were obtained from a woman aged 25 to 45 in good health and CMV-seropositive.

This clone showed up just a few times. This chain links TRBV7-8 with TRBJ2-1; no firm D call. The CDR3 covers 16 residues. CDR1 is SGHVS and CDR2 is FQNEAQ in the germline V gene. Trimming cost V 1 base and J 2 bases, with 12 bases left between them. The CDR3 DNA reads TGTGCCAGCAGCTTAGGGCAGAAAACGACCTACAATGAGCAGTTCTTC. This translates into CASSLGQKTTYNEQFF.

J is TRBJ1-1 and V is TRBV7-2; D call uncertain. V lost 2 bases to trimming and J lost 11 bases, with 12 bases between them. CDR1 is SGHTA and CDR2 is FQGNSA in the germline V gene. CDR3 length: 12 residues. The chain's CDR3 is CASSLLGVSAFF. The CDR3 nucleotides are TGTGCCAGCAGCTTACTCGGTGTATCGGCTTTCTTT.

This chain joins TRBV7-9 and TRBJ1-1; D gene ambiguous. Germline-derived CDR1 and CDR2 are SEHNR and FQNEAQ (reference sequence). CDR3 length: 12 amino acids. With 3 bases removed from V and 6 bases from J, the gap between germline ends came to 8 bases. In nucleotides, the CDR3 is TGTGCCAGCAGCTTCCGGGATGCTGAAGCTTTCTTT. This gives the protein CASSFRDAEAFF.

The V and J genes are TRBV7-2 and TRBJ2-3; weak D call: TRBD2 (5 bases). V was pared by 1 base and J by 6 bases, with 8 bases between. The CDR3 is 13 amino acids. The germline gives CDR1 SGHTA, CDR2 FQGNSA. The CDR3 nucleotides are TGTGCCAGCAGCTTAGGACTACGGGATACGCAGTATTTT. This encodes CASSLGLRDTQYF. The complete variable domain, with remaining parts taken from reference TRBV7-2 and TRBJ2-3, reads GAGVSQSPSNKVTEKGKDVELRCDPISGHTALYWYRQSLGQGLEFLIYFQGNSAPDKSGLPSDRFSAERTGGSVSTLTIQRTQQEDSAVYLCASSLGLRDTQYFGPGTRLTVL.

The chain employs TRBV28 and TRBJ2-7; weak D call: TRBD1 (5 bases). Germline lookup yields CDR1 MDHEN and CDR2 SYDVKM. CDR3 length: 14 residues. The V and J ends lost 9 bases and 2 bases respectively, with 17 bases between them. The CDR3 nucleotides read TGTGCCAGTAAGACAGTCGTTGGGACCTACGAGCAGTACTTC. Translation: CASKTVVGTYEQYF.